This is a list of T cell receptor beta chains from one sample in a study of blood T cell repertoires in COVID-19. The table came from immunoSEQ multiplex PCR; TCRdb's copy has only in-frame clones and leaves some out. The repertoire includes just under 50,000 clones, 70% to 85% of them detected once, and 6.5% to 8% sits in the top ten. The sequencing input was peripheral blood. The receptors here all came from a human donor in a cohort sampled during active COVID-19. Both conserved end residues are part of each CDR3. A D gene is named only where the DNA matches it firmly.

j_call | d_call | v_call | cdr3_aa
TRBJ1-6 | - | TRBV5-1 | CASSLAGELGSPLHF
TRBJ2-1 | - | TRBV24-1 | CATSDFPGREHNEQFF
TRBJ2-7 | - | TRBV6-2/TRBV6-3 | CASSYSRREQYF
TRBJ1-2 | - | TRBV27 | CASSSNLLVDGYTF
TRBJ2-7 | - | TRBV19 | CASSIGTESYEQYF
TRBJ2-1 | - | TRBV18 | CASSNRPLDSYNEQFF
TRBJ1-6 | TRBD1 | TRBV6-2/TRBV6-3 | CASSPGQGAYNSPLHF
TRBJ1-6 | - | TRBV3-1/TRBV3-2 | CASSQGGGSPLHF
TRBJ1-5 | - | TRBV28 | CASSSLGGSNQPQHF
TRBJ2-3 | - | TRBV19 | CASSINRGLTDTQYF
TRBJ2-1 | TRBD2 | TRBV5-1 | CASSITTSGRDEQFF
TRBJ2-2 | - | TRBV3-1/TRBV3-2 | CASSPSSAGELFF
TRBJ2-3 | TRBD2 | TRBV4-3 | CASSPRALAETDTQYF
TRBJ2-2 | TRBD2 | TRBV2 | CASSGTSGSPGELFF
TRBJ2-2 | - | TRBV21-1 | CASSTNLPPRQGPTGELFF
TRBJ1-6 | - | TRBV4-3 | CASSQQTGESPLHF
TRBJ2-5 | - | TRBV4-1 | CASSQDLRRVRETQYF
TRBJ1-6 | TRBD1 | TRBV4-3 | CASSRTRRDRVYNSPLHF
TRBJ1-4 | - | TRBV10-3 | CAISESTNTGNEKLFF
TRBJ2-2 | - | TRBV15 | CATSTGRGNTGELFF
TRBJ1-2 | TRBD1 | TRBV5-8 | CASSPRTGNYGYTF
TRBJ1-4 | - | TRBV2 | CASSVVAEKLFF